Sequencing of this T cell receptor (beta chain) was carried out in a study of cytomegalovirus exposure and HLA in healthy donors. The study ran its PCR with 60 Vbeta and 13 Jbeta primers. Profiled with immunoSEQ multiplex PCR; TCRdb holds only in-frame clones, not every one. The repertoire holds some 120,000 clones, with approximately 81% as singletons. V lost 2 bases to trimming and J lost 5 bases, with 11 bases between them. The V gene's germline CDR1 is MNHNY and CDR2 SVGAGI (reference sequence). CDR3 length: 14 residues. The sequence came from a man aged 18 to 29 in good health and CMV-seronegative. V and J are TRBV6-6 and TRBJ2-3; D gene unclear. Input material: PBMCs. The CDR3 here is CASSYPYPRDTQYF. The CDR3 bases are TGTGCCAGCAGTTACCCATACCCCAGAGATACGCAGTATTTT.